This TCR beta chain was identified during a study of blood T cell repertoires in COVID-19. Whole-study context: In each case, the material was cDNA or gDNA derived from T cells, B-cell-depleted T cells, or PBMCs.

CDR3 length equals 18 residues. Germline values: CDR1 SGHRS, CDR2 YFSETQ. Trimming took 3 bases from V and 0 from J; bases not matched to a gene: 9. The authors' processing: Amplification of reference gene primers provided the estimated nucleated cell counts. Generated by immunoSEQ multiplex PCR, the TCRdb table keeps only in-frame clones and is missing some. That table supplies the V and J calls and clone size; D and trimming were determined from the DNA. The repertoire holds some 120,000 clones, with 70% to 90% as singletons. The V and J genes are TRBV5-1 and TRBJ2-1, with TRBD2 matching over 10 bases. The material sequenced was peripheral blood. The sequence was collected from a man in his forties or fifties with acute or convalescent COVID-19. CDR3 sequence reads: CASSWILAGVGSYNEQFF. CDR3 DNA: TGCGCCAGCAGCTGGATCCTAGCGGGAGTCGGCTCCTACAATGAGCAGTTCTTC.